A selection of T cell receptor beta chains follows, all from one sample in a study of early T cells in non-severe SARS-CoV-2 infection. TCRdb called the 5' RACE reads again in MiXCR, with one record for every CDR3 protein. The table includes more than 65,000 distinct CDR3 sequences, 12% detected once. Sequencing used whole blood. The receptors come from an adult who was a healthcare worker with PCR-confirmed SARS-CoV-2 infection or an uninfected control (not recorded which). Each CDR3 is given with its conserved first and last residue. A D gene is named only where the DNA matches it firmly. Size tells how often a clone was seen (once, few, many) or the class of an expanded clone, and some rows leave it out.

>many|TRBD2|TRBJ2-3|TRBV7-2
CASSLGGSGRGGTQYF
TGTGCCAGCAGCTTAGGTGGTAGCGGGAGAGGGGGTACGCAGTATTTT
>-|TRBD2|TRBJ2-5|TRBV19
CASGSSDQETQYF
TGTGCGAGCGGGAGCAGCGATCAAGAGACCCAGTACTTC
>few|TRBD2|TRBJ2-7|TRBV29-1
CSVTSSGTAEQYF
TGCAGCGTAACGTCTAGCGGGACTGCCGAGCAGTACTTC
>many|-|TRBJ1-3|TRBV7-9
CASRPRGGSGNTIYF
TGTGCCAGCAGACCCAGGGGAGGGTCTGGAAACACCATATATTTT
>-|TRBD1|TRBJ2-1|TRBV10-1
CASSRPRQGSYNEQFF
TGCGCCAGCAGTCGTCCTAGACAGGGCTCCTACAATGAGCAGTTCTTC
>many|TRBD2|TRBJ2-7|TRBV7-3
CASSLGLAGVYEQYF
TGTGCCAGCAGCTTAGGACTAGCGGGAGTATACGAGCAGTACTTC
>many|-|TRBJ2-5|TRBV7-6
CASSRLRETQYF
TGTGCCAGCAGCCGGCTGCGGGAGACCCAGTACTTC
>many|-|TRBJ2-1|TRBV7-3
CASSPGLGGNEQFF
TGTGCCAGCAGTCCCGGCCTAGGTGGCAATGAGCAGTTCTTC
>few|-|TRBJ1-2|TRBV11-2
CASSPRGPMGYTF
TGTGCCAGCAGCCCCAGGGGTCCTATGGGCTACACCTTC
>many|-|TRBJ1-1|TRBV28
CASSAHSWTAGAFF
TGTGCCAGCAGCGCTCATTCTTGGACCGCCGGGGCTTTCTTT